The 5 T cell receptor beta chains reported below all come from one sample, sequenced in a study of vaccination and CD4 T cells after COVID-19. Treatment specified: approximately 9-day PBMC culture with coronavirus spike peptide pools or control peptides (ViraFEST assay). No antigen is known for these receptors. Sequencing of DNA taken from cultured CD4+ T cells relied on the Oncomine TCR Beta short-read assay. TCRdb recomputed calls from the PCR reads with MiXCR, one row per CDR3 protein. The table lists around 12,000 distinct CDR3 sequences, 40% to 45% of them singletons. Input material: CD4+ T cells from blood, cultured in vitro. Receptors were obtained from a human donor who had recovered from COVID-19.

The V and J genes are TRBV14 and TRBJ2-3, with no clear D. Germline V lookup: CDR1 SGHDN, CDR2 FVKESK. The V gene lost 2 bases and the J gene lost 3 bases, with 12 bases spanning the gap. This CDR3 comprises 15 residues. CDR3 amino acids: CASSQWLGSTDTQYF. Here the CDR3 DNA reads TGTGCCAGCAGCCAATGGCTAGGTTCAACAGATACGCAGTATTTT.

The chain uses TRBV7-2 and TRBJ2-5; 12 bases match TRBD2. Germline V gene lookup returns CDR1 SGHTA and CDR2 FQGNSA. V was pared by 3 bases and J by 5 bases, with 4 bases of the junction left unmatched. The CDR3 length is 15 residues. The CDR3 bases are TGTGCCAGCAGCTTCACTAGCGGGGGGATGGAGACCCAGTACTTC. Its translation is CASSFTSGGMETQYF.

This clonotype has more than one count but fewer than ten. The genes are TRBV12-3 or TRBV12-4 and TRBJ1-6; D is undetermined. The V gene lost 2 bases and the J gene lost 8 bases, with 10 bases spanning the gap. The CDR3 has 14 residues. The CDR3 loop is CASSLRQSHSPLHF. The CDR3 nucleotides read TGTGCCAGCAGTTTAAGGCAGAGTCATTCACCCCTCCACTTT.

In this sample, this clonotype is medium-sized. The chain uses TRBV30 and TRBJ1-5; the D gene is possibly TRBD1 (5 bases). This CDR3 contains 13 residues. Trimming took off 3 bases at V and 3 bases at J, with 9 bases between the two ends. The germline V gene encodes CDR1 GTSNPN and CDR2 SVGIG (reference sequence). The CDR3 reads CAWSPGPNQPQHF. For the CDR3, the DNA is TGTGCCTGGAGCCCAGGGCCCAATCAGCCCCAGCATTTT.

The chain has TRBV12-5 and TRBJ1-5, with D possibly being TRBD1 (5 bases). The CDR3 runs 16 residues. Deletions cut 3 bases from V and 2 bases from J, with 14 bases between. Germline loops: CDR1 LGHNT, CDR2 FRNRAP. CDR3 DNA sequence: TGTGCTAGTGGTTTCTATTCTGGGGGAGGCAATCAGCCCCAGCATTTT. This sequence encodes CASGFYSGGGNQPQHF.